This record covers a single T cell receptor (beta chain). It has no known antigen specificity. The input lacks base qualities; no much larger clone sits a single base away. The library was prepared using the immunoSEQ multiplex PCR assay. In its TCRdb copy, this immuneACCESS table keeps in-frame sequences only and misses some clones. Where compared with another copy, unresolved V genes explain less than half of these, and the others have no known cause. The sample table holds about 89,000 clones, of which 85% were seen once. Of the sample, approximately 2% falls within the top ten clones. These data originate in a study of control samples from healthy donors and cancer patients (dated by TCRdb to 2020 to 2021). The CDR3, cysteine through phenylalanine, is 13 amino acids long. Solely the CDR3 DNA is kept, with 39 bases framed from the first base. Based on the germline V gene (reference sequence), the CDR1 and CDR2 sequences are GTSNPN and SVGIG. Between the V and J ends, shortened by 4 bases and 0 bases respectively, the junction contains 9 bases.

Sequencing was performed on blood. This TCR derives from a woman in her forties in good health. The rearrangement joined TRBV30 to TRBJ1-1, with no confidently assigned D gene. Read as DNA, the sequence is TGTGCCTGGAAACAGAGCATGAACACTGAAGCTTTCTTT. This yields the protein CAWKQSMNTEAFF.